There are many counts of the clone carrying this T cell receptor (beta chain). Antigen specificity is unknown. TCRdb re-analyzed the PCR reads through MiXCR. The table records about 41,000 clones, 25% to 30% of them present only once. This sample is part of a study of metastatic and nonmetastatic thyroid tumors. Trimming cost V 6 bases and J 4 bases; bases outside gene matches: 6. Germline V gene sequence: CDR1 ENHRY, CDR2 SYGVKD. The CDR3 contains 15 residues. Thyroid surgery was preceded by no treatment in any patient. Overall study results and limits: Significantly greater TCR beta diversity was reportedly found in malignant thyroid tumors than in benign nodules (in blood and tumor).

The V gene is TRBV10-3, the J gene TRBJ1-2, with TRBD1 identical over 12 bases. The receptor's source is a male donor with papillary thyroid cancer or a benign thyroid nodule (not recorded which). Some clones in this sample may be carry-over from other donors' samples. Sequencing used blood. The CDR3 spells CAISTGQGAGYGYTF. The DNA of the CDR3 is TGTGCCATCAGCACGGGACAGGGGGCCGGCTATGGCTACACCTTC.